Each of the 26 T cell receptor beta chains below was sequenced from the same sample in a study of shared clonotypes between healthy human individuals. Repertoires were generated with immunoSEQ multiplex PCR, while TCRdb's copy carries only in-frame clones and drops some. This sample has more than 2 million clones, with around 95% found just once. Material: naive CD4+ T cells sorted from blood. Subset noted: CD45RA+ positively selected. These receptors were collected from a man aged 18 to 35 in good health.

CDR3 amino acids: CASSVRPGTYEQYF. The CDR3 region has the DNA TGTGCCAGCAGCGTACGACCAGGGACCTACGAGCAGTACTTC. The chain links TRBV7-6 to TRBJ2-7; D is perhaps TRBD1 (5 bases). The CDR3 has 14 residues. V lost 5 bases and J 2 bases, leaving 13 bases between the germline ends. Germline CDR1 is SGHVS and CDR2 is FNYEAQ.

The chain joins TRBV6-1 to TRBJ2-1, with D maybe TRBD2 (5 bases). CDR1 and CDR2 from the germline V gene are MNHNS and SASEGT. V lost 5 bases and J 3 bases, leaving 11 bases between the germline ends. The CDR3 loop spans 14 amino acids. This CDR3 reads CASSRELLYNEQFF. The CDR3 DNA is TGTGCCAGCAGTAGGGAGCTCCTCTACAATGAGCAGTTCTTC.

In the case of this clone: Being one base from a much bigger clone, this may be a read error. V usage is TRBV7-8 and J usage is TRBJ2-5; D is undetermined. Between the trimmed V and J ends, which lost 6 bases and 4 bases, there was a span of 6 bases. The CDR3 contains 11 residues. Germline V gene sequence: CDR1 SGHVS, CDR2 FQNEAQ. CDR3 DNA sequence: TGTGCCAGCAGTCCCCTAGAGACCCAGTACTTC. Amino acids: CASSPLETQYF.

V usage is TRBV30 and J usage is TRBJ1-1; 7 bases are shared with TRBD1. This CDR3 is 13 amino acids long. Germline CDR1 reads GTSNPN; CDR2 reads SVGIG (reference sequence). With V trimmed by 1 base and J by 4 bases, 3 bases remained unmatched. Written as DNA, the CDR3 is TGTGCCTGGAGTGAGGGGGCGCGCACTGAAGCTTTCTTT. Translated: CAWSEGARTEAFF.

The chain links TRBV28 to TRBJ1-2; D not certain. CDR3 size: 14 residues. Germline V CDR1 and CDR2: MDHEN, SYDVKM. Trimming removed 4 bases at V and 4 bases at J, with 13 bases between. CDR3 DNA: TGTGCCAGCAGTTCATCCCCGGGCACCTATGGCTACACCTTC. This codes for CASSSSPGTYGYTF.

The chain couples TRBV5-6 to TRBJ1-5; no reliable D call. Trimming left V 1 base short and J 0 bases short, with 8 bases between. Germline-derived CDR1 and CDR2 are SGHDT and YYEEEE. CDR3 size: 15 residues. CDR3 bases: TGTGCCAGCAGCTTGTTGGGGTCTAGCAATCAGCCCCAGCATTTT. It yields the protein CASSLLGSSNQPQHF. The complete variable domain, with remaining parts taken from reference TRBV5-6 and TRBJ1-5, reads DAGVTQSPTHLIKTRGQQVTLRCSPKSGHDTVSWYQQALGQGPQFIFQYYEEEERQRGNFPDRFSGHQFPNYSSELNVNALLLGDSALYLCASSLLGSSNQPQHFGDGTRLSIL.

A single count supports this clone. This chain uses TRBV5-6 with TRBJ2-7; TRBD2 is a possible D gene (5 bases). V was cut by 0 bases and J by 3 bases, with 16 bases left in between. In germline, CDR1 is SGHDT, CDR2 YYEEEE. CDR3 length: 16 amino acids. The CDR3 nucleotides are TGTGCCAGCAGCTTGGGAGGGTTCACCGGGATCTACGAGCAGTACTTC. It specifies CASSLGGFTGIYEQYF.

Concerning this clone: The identical CDR3 is also encoded by other nucleotide sequences in the sample. The V gene is TRBV5-4, the J gene TRBJ2-7; a weak D match, TRBD2 (5 bases). CDR3 length equals 11 residues. Germline V gene data show CDR1 as SGHNT and CDR2 as YYREEE (reference sequence). The V gene lost 0 bases and the J gene lost 7 bases, with 5 bases spanning the gap. For the CDR3, the DNA is TGTGCCAGCAGCTTGGCGGGGGAGCAGTACTTC. Translation gives CASSLAGEQYF.

This sequence joins TRBV11-2 and TRBJ2-1; TRBD2 matches 7 bases. The CDR3 is 16 residues long. The germline V gene has CDR1 SGHAT and CDR2 FQNNGV. Losses at the gene ends were 5 bases for V and 4 bases for J; bases not matched to a gene: 11. Here the CDR3 DNA reads TGTGCCAGCAGCCCGAGGGGAGGCGGGGGATACAATGAGCAGTTCTTC. It yields the protein CASSPRGGGGYNEQFF.

This chain uses TRBV10-3 with TRBJ2-2; D is perhaps TRBD1 (6 bases). Germline CDR1 and CDR2: ENHRY and SYGVKD. This CDR3 comprises 14 residues. V dropped 8 bases and J dropped 4 bases, with 14 bases sitting between them. The CDR3 bases are TGTGCCATCGGCGCAGGGGTGCGCACCGGGGAGCTGTTTTTT. This encodes CAIGAGVRTGELFF.

The rearrangement joins TRBV7-9 to TRBJ2-3; 7 bases align to TRBD2. V dropped 2 bases and J dropped 1; count of bases not matched to a gene: 3. The germline gives CDR1 SEHNR, CDR2 FQNEAQ (reference sequence). CDR3 size: 15 residues. CDR3 sequence reads: CASSLSSGGTDTQYF. The CDR3 coding sequence is TGTGCCAGCAGCTTATCTAGCGGCGGCACAGATACGCAGTATTTT.

The chain recombines TRBV28 with TRBJ2-7, with D uncertain. CDR3 size: 14 residues. Trimming removed 2 bases at V and 2 bases at J, with 10 bases between. The V gene's germline CDR1 is MDHEN and CDR2 SYDVKM. The CDR3 protein is CASSLQRITYEQYF. CDR3 nucleotides: TGTGCCAGCAGTTTACAACGTATCACCTACGAGCAGTACTTC.

V is TRBV5-1 and J is TRBJ2-6, with D perhaps TRBD2 (5 bases). Germline CDR1 SGHRS, CDR2 YFSETQ. The V gene lost 0 bases and the J gene lost 4 bases, with 11 bases spanning the gap. This CDR3 spans 16 amino acids. CDR3 sequence: CASSLGELAGANVLTF. As DNA, the CDR3 is TGCGCCAGCAGCTTGGGTGAGCTAGCCGGGGCCAACGTCCTGACTTTC.

The chain links TRBV6-5 to TRBJ2-7; D possibly matches TRBD1 or TRBD2 (6 bases each). This CDR3 region has 14 residues. In germline, CDR1 is MNHEY, CDR2 SVGAGI. Between the trimmed V and J ends, which lost 6 bases and 2 bases, there was a span of 14 bases. CDR3 sequence reads: CASRGWGAAYEQYF. CDR3 DNA sequence: TGTGCCAGCAGGGGTTGGGGGGCGGCCTACGAGCAGTACTTC.

The J gene is TRBJ2-5, the V gene TRBV11-2, with TRBD2 identical over 10 bases. CDR3 size: 16 residues. V shed 2 bases and J 4 bases; nucleotides not matched to a gene: 7. Germline V gene sequence: CDR1 SGHAT, CDR2 FQNNGV. CDR3 bases: TGTGCCAGCAGCTTAAGGCCTAGCGGGAGTGCAGAGACCCAGTACTTC. As protein: CASSLRPSGSAETQYF.

The chain links TRBV11-3 to TRBJ2-7; unclear D gene. Germline V gene data show CDR1 as SGHNT and CDR2 as YENEEA. V was clipped by 1 base and J by 6 bases, with 13 bases between them. The CDR3 has 14 residues. CDR3 sequence reads: CASSLGRSLGEQYF. The CDR3 DNA sequence: TGTGCCAGCAGCTTAGGACGGAGCTTGGGCGAGCAGTACTTC.

This clone was seen only once. This chain links TRBV7-2 with TRBJ2-3, with D perhaps matching TRBD2 (5 bases). The CDR3 extends over 13 amino acids. CDR1 is SGHTA and CDR2 is FQGNSA in the germline V gene. The V end lost 8 bases, the J end lost 3 bases, and 12 bases lay between the germline ends. CDR3 nucleotides: TGTGCCAGCGATCGTGGGAGTACAGATACGCAGTATTTT. Its protein product is CASDRGSTDTQYF.

V is TRBV7-9 and J is TRBJ2-7, with D possibly TRBD2 on 5 matching bases. Trimming removed 2 bases from V and 1 base from J, with 18 bases in between. CDR3 size: 17 residues. Germline CDR1 and CDR2: SEHNR and FQNEAQ (reference sequence). The CDR3 region is CASSLWPSGLNSYEQYF. DNA of the CDR3: TGTGCCAGCAGCTTATGGCCCTCGGGGTTAAATTCCTACGAGCAGTACTTC.

The chain combines TRBV10-3 with TRBJ2-1; 13 bases line up with TRBD2. The CDR3 totals 16 residues. Per the germline V gene, CDR1 is ENHRY and CDR2 is SYGVKD. The ends lost 2 bases at V and 5 bases at J; junction bases unmatched: 3. This chain's CDR3 is CAISEGLAGVHNEQFF. As DNA, the CDR3 is TGTGCCATCAGTGAGGGACTAGCGGGAGTCCACAATGAGCAGTTCTTC.

The CDR3 is CASSFYFPRDNYGYTF. CDR3 sequence (DNA): TGTGCCAGCAGTTTCTACTTCCCCCGGGACAACTATGGCTACACCTTC. The chain combines TRBV6-5 with TRBJ1-2, with a weak D call TRBD1 (5 bases). This CDR3 is 16 amino acids long. The germline V gene encodes CDR1 MNHEY and CDR2 SVGAGI. V was cut by 4 bases and J by 2 bases, with 17 bases left in between.

This CDR3 is CASGAGSSYTDTQYF. The CDR3 nucleotides read TGTGCTAGTGGCGCGGGGTCTAGTTACACAGATACGCAGTATTTT. The chain joins TRBV12-5 to TRBJ2-3; D is possibly TRBD2 (6 bases). The CDR3 extends over 15 amino acids. CDR1 and CDR2 (germline): LGHNT, FRNRAP. V was pared by 6 bases and J by 2 bases, with 15 bases between.

The chain uses TRBV2 and TRBJ2-5, with 8 bases lining up with TRBD2. The J segment lost 4 bases and the V segment lost 7 bases, leaving 11 bases of the junction unmatched. CDR1 and CDR2 (germline): SNHLY, FYNNEI. The CDR3 is 15 residues long. The CDR3 here is CASTGAGVVGETQYF. The DNA for the CDR3 is TGTGCCAGCACTGGAGCGGGAGTAGTCGGAGAGACCCAGTACTTC.

V usage is TRBV7-3 and J usage is TRBJ1-5; D unresolved. The V gene's germline CDR1 is SGHTA and CDR2 FQGTGA. V gave up 2 bases and J gave up 2 bases, with 16 bases separating them. The CDR3 is made up of 17 amino acids. The DNA for the CDR3 is TGTGCCAGCAGCTTATGTCCTGGGGTAAGTGGCAATCAGCCCCAGCATTTT. Amino acids: CASSLCPGVSGNQPQHF. Supplemented by reference TRBV7-3 and TRBJ1-5, the full variable domain reads GAGVSQTPSNKVTEKGKYVELRCDPISGHTALYWYRQSLGQGPEFLIYFQGTGAADDSGLPNDRFFAVRPEGSVSTLKIQRTERGDSAVYLCASSLCPGVSGNQPQHFGDGTRLSIL.

The chain is built from TRBV2 and TRBJ2-7, with 7 bases that match TRBD1. The germline V gene has CDR1 SNHLY and CDR2 FYNNEI. This CDR3 spans 15 amino acids. Germline trimming cut 6 bases from V and 3 bases from J; bases unmatched to any gene: 11. DNA for the CDR3: TGTGCCAGCAGCCGATCCTGGGACAGAAACTACGAGCAGTACTTC. Amino acid sequence: CASSRSWDRNYEQYF.

The V and J genes are TRBV7-3 and TRBJ2-5, with 7 bases matching TRBD1. This CDR3 spans 13 amino acids. The trim removed 5 bases at V and 7 bases at J, leaving 7 bases unmatched. Looked up from germline, CDR1 is SGHTA and CDR2 is FQGTGA. The CDR3 reads CASSREGAGTQYF. The CDR3 DNA sequence: TGTGCCAGCAGCCGAGAGGGGGCGGGGACCCAGTACTTC.

This clone has ten or more counts. Different DNA sequences within this sample yield the same CDR3. The gene calls are TRBV30 and TRBJ1-2, with D hard to call. The CDR3 is made up of 13 amino acids. The germline CDR1 and CDR2 sequences are GTSNPN and SVGIG (reference sequence). V lost 0 bases and J 7 bases, leaving 12 bases between the germline ends. The CDR3 here is CAWSVRQEAGYTF. The CDR3 region has the DNA TGTGCCTGGAGTGTACGGCAGGAAGCTGGCTACACCTTC.